A single sample is the source of the 18 T cell receptor beta chains below, sequenced in a study of blood T cell repertoires in COVID-19. Clones were sequenced by immunoSEQ multiplex PCR, and TCRdb holds only the in-frame ones, with some missing. The sample yields about 300,000 clones, over 85% seen once. Material: peripheral blood. Receptors originate from a woman aged 25-40 years with COVID-19, enrolled during active disease.

V usage is TRBV5-1 and J usage is TRBJ2-5; 7 bases fit TRBD1. CDR3 length equals 14 residues. CDR1 SGHRS and CDR2 YFSETQ come from the germline V gene. With V trimmed by 4 bases and J by 5 bases, 8 bases remained unmatched. The CDR3 nucleotides read TGCGCCAGCAGCCTTGGACAGGCTGGGGAGACCCAGTACTTC. This gives the protein CASSLGQAGETQYF.

The rearrangement links TRBV24-1 to TRBJ1-2, with 9 bases that match TRBD1. CDR1 and CDR2 (germline): KGHDR, SFDVKD. The V segment lost 4 bases and the J segment 2 bases; nucleotides outside the gene matches: 7. The CDR3 runs 16 residues. The chain's CDR3 is CATSDRRGTGNYGYTF. The DNA of the CDR3 is TGTGCCACCAGTGACCGACGCGGGACAGGGAACTATGGCTACACCTTC.

The V call is TRBV27, the J call TRBJ1-1; a possible D gene is TRBD1 (5 bases). Germline V lookup: CDR1 MNHEY, CDR2 SMNVEV (reference sequence). This CDR3 region has 14 residues. V was pared by 5 bases and J by 5 bases, with 15 bases between. The CDR3 here is CASSLSGSWTEAFF. CDR3 DNA sequence: TGTGCCAGCAGTCTTTCAGGGTCATGGACTGAAGCTTTCTTT.

The chain employs TRBV5-4 and TRBJ1-2; TRBD1 might be the D (5 bases). The CDR3 runs to 15 residues. The V gene lost 4 bases and the J gene lost 8 bases, with 21 bases spanning the gap. Germline V gene sequence: CDR1 SGHNT, CDR2 YYREEE (reference sequence). This chain's CDR3 is CASSLSGGVRKGYTF. As DNA, the CDR3 is TGTGCCAGCAGCCTAAGCGGGGGAGTAAGGAAGGGCTACACCTTC.

A word on this clone: At one boundary the junction diverges from the germline segment, which might be a read error. The chain links TRBV10-3 to TRBJ2-1; 13 nucleotides line up with TRBD2. This CDR3 is 14 amino acids long. Germline CDR1 and CDR2: ENHRY and SYGVKD. CDR3 nucleotide sequence: TGTGCCACCAGTGAACCGGGACTAGCGGGGAGGCAGTTCTTC. It codes for CATSEPGLAGRQFF.

This clone was seen once. The CDR3 loop reads CASSLAGIQPQHF. The CDR3 nucleotides are TGTGCCAGCAGTTTGGCCGGGATTCAGCCCCAGCATTTT. J is TRBJ1-5 and V is TRBV28; D ambiguous. CDR3 size: 13 residues. Germline V gene data show CDR1 as MDHEN and CDR2 as SYDVKM. Trimming stripped 3 bases from V and 6 bases from J, with 9 bases between.

The rearrangement joins TRBV13 to TRBJ1-2, with D perhaps TRBD1 (6 bases). Germline CDR1 PRHDT, CDR2 FYEKMQ (reference sequence). Deletions cut 6 bases from V and 5 bases from J, with 22 bases between. This CDR3 has 16 amino acids. In nucleotides, the CDR3 is TGTGCCAGCAGACGGGGGGGTACAGGGCTTAAGTATGGCTACACCTTC. This gives the protein CASRRGGTGLKYGYTF. The complete variable domain, with remaining parts taken from reference TRBV13 and TRBJ1-2, reads AAGVIQSPRHLIKEKRETATLKCYPIPRHDTVYWYQQGPGQDPQFLISFYEKMQSDKGSIPDRFSAQQFSDYHSELNMSSLELGDSALYFCASRRGGTGLKYGYTFGSGTRLTVV.

The chain links TRBV7-8 to TRBJ2-6; weak D call: TRBD2 (5 bases). The germline V and J ends were trimmed by 5 bases and 4 bases, with 6 bases remaining between them. Germline-derived CDR1 and CDR2 are SGHVS and FQNEAQ. The CDR3 runs to 13 residues. The CDR3 region is CASSPGGANVLTF. The DNA for the CDR3 is TGTGCCAGCAGCCCGGGGGGGGCCAACGTCCTGACTTTC.

This rearrangement joins TRBV28 to TRBJ1-1, with a possible D match to TRBD1 (5 bases). Germline CDR1 reads MDHEN; CDR2 reads SYDVKM. V gave up 4 bases and J gave up 8 bases, with 8 bases separating them. The CDR3 runs to 11 residues. DNA of the CDR3: TGTGCCAGCAGTTGGGCAGGGGAAGCTTTCTTT. Its translation: CASSWAGEAFF.

This chain connects TRBV10-2 to TRBJ1-1, with 7 bases identical to TRBD1. Germline CDR1 is WSHSY and CDR2 is SAAADI. The CDR3 has 14 amino acids. V was clipped by 6 bases and J by 5 bases; unmatched bases: 9. The CDR3 DNA is TGCGCCAGCAGCAGTATTACAGGGGAGACTGAAGCTTTCTTT. Its protein product is CASSSITGETEAFF.

V gene TRBV7-8 combines with J gene TRBJ2-7, with unresolved D. This CDR3 is 13 amino acids long. Deletions cut 2 bases from V and 0 bases from J, with 5 bases between. Looked up from germline, CDR1 is SGHVS and CDR2 is FQNEAQ. This chain's CDR3 is CASSLTDSYEQYF. The CDR3 nucleotides are TGTGCCAGCAGCTTAACAGACTCCTACGAGCAGTACTTC.

The rearrangement links TRBV2 to TRBJ1-6; 7 nucleotides line up with TRBD1. There are 13 residues in the CDR3. V gave up 10 bases and J gave up 10 bases; unmatched junction bases: 10. Germline values: CDR1 SNHLY, CDR2 FYNNEI. The CDR3 DNA sequence: TGTGCCACAGGGGACAGCGCGCAATCACCCCTCCACTTT. It translates to CATGDSAQSPLHF.

CDR3 in DNA: TGTGCCAGCAGCACAGGACAGGGGAAGGGACAGCCCCAGCATTTT. It translates to CASSTGQGKGQPQHF. The V and J genes are TRBV7-2 and TRBJ1-5; 9 nucleotides agree with TRBD1. Germline CDR1 is SGHTA and CDR2 is FQGNSA. The length of the CDR3 is 15 residues. J gave up 7 bases and V 5 bases, and 9 bases lay outside the gene matches. Drawing the rest from reference TRBV7-2 and TRBJ1-5, the complete variable domain is GAGVSQSPSNKVTEKGKDVELRCDPISGHTALYWYRQSLGQGLEFLIYFQGNSAPDKSGLPSDRFSAERTGGSVSTLTIQRTQQEDSAVYLCASSTGQGKGQPQHFGDGTRLSIL.

The genes are TRBV2 and TRBJ2-3, with TRBD1 matching 8 bases. Trimming removed 7 bases from V and 6 bases from J; junction bases left unmatched: 12. Per germline, CDR1 SNHLY and CDR2 FYNNEI. The CDR3 spans 15 residues. CDR3 protein: CASINRGSGLDTQYF. In DNA, the CDR3 is TGTGCCAGCATTAACAGGGGGAGCGGTTTGGATACGCAGTATTTT.

The V and J genes are TRBV7-3 and TRBJ1-2, with TRBD1 identical over 8 bases. The ends lost 5 bases at V and 8 bases at J; junction bases unmatched: 7. The CDR3 totals 13 residues. The germline CDR1 and CDR2 sequences are SGHTA and FQGTGA. CDR3 sequence: CASSPGQGDGYTF. The CDR3 nucleotides are TGTGCCAGCAGCCCCGGACAGGGAGACGGCTACACCTTC.

The J gene is TRBJ2-3, the V gene TRBV10-3; 16 nucleotides match TRBD2. The V gene end was trimmed by 5 bases and the J gene end by 4 bases; junction bases not matched to a gene: 3. The CDR3 totals 16 residues. Germline V CDR1 and CDR2: ENHRY, SYGVKD. The CDR3 nucleotides read TGTGCCATCAGTCCGGGACTAGCGGGGGGGTCAGATACGCAGTATTTT. Translating it yields CAISPGLAGGSDTQYF.

The V call is TRBV18, the J call TRBJ1-2; 9 nucleotides agree with TRBD1. CDR3 length equals 20 residues. Germline trimming cut 3 bases from V and 3 bases from J; bases unmatched to any gene: 20. Germline V gene lookup returns CDR1 KGHSH and CDR2 LQKENI. This CDR3 is CASSPYRNRGRIGSDYGYTF. CDR3 sequence (DNA): TGTGCCAGCTCACCTTACCGTAACAGGGGGCGGATTGGAAGCGACTATGGCTACACCTTC. The whole variable domain, filled in from reference TRBV18 and TRBJ1-2, reads NAGVMQNPRHLVRRRGQEARLRCSPMKGHSHVYWYRQLPEEGLKFMVYLQKENIIDESGMPKERFSAEFPKEGPSILRIQQVVRGDSAAYFCASSPYRNRGRIGSDYGYTFGSGTRLTVV.

J is TRBJ2-7 and V is TRBV15; possibly TRBD2 for D (5 bases). Germline assignment: CDR1 LNHNV and CDR2 YYDKDF (reference sequence). The CDR3 is 16 amino acids. The V gene lost 0 bases and the J gene lost 0 bases, with 12 bases spanning the gap. CDR3 sequence reads: CATSRERGGFSYEQYV. DNA of the CDR3: TGTGCCACCAGCAGAGAACGTGGCGGGTTCTCCTACGAGCAGTACGTC.